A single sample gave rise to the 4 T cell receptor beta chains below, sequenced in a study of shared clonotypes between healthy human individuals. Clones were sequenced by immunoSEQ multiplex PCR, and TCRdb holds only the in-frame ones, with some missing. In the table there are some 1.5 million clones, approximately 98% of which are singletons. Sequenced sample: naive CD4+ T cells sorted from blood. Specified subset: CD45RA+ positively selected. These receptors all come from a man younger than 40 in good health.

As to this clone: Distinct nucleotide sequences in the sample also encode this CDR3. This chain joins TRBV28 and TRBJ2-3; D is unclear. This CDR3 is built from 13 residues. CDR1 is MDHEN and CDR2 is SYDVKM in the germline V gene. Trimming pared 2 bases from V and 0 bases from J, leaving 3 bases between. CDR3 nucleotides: TGTGCCAGCAGTTTAATTAGCACAGATACGCAGTATTTT. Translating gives CASSLISTDTQYF. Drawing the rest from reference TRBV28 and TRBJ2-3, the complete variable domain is DVKVTQSSRYLVKRTGEKVFLECVQDMDHENMFWYRQDPGLGLRLIYFSYDVKMKEKGDIPEGYSVSREKKERFSLILESASTNQTSMYLCASSLISTDTQYFGPGTRLTVL.

CDR3 sequence (DNA): TGCGCCAGCAGCCAACCCGGGACTAGCCGCAACAATGAGCAGTTCTTC. This codes for CASSQPGTSRNNEQFF. V and J are TRBV4-1 and TRBJ2-1, with 9 bases that match TRBD2. With 2 bases clipped from V and 5 bases from J, the junction kept 7 bases outside the gene matches. Germline V gene lookup returns CDR1 MGHRA and CDR2 YSYEKL. There are 16 residues in the CDR3.

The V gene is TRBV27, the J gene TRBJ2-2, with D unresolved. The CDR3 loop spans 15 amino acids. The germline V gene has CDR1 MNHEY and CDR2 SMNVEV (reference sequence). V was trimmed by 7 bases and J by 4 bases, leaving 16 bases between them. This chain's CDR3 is CASTLIGLRTGELFF. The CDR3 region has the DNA TGTGCCAGCACCCTCATCGGGTTGCGCACCGGGGAGCTGTTTTTT.

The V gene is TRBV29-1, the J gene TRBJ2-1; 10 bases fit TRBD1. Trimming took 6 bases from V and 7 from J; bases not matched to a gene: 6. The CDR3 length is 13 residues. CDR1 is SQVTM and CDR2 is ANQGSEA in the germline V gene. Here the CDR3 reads CSVGQGIWNEQFF. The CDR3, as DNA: TGCAGCGTGGGACAGGGGATATGGAATGAGCAGTTCTTC.